The 32 T cell receptor beta chains below were found in one sample sequenced in a study of blood T cell repertoires in COVID-19. Assay used: immunoSEQ multiplex PCR; TCRdb lists only in-frame clones, some missing. Of some 200,000 clones in the sample, over 75% were seen once. Sequenced sample: peripheral blood. These receptor sequences come from a woman aged 40 to 50 with acute or convalescent COVID-19.

The chain links TRBV11-1 to TRBJ2-3; TRBD2 is a possible D gene (7 bases). Germline values: CDR1 SGHAT, CDR2 FQDESV (reference sequence). The CDR3 totals 16 residues. Trimming removed 0 bases at V and 2 bases at J, with 12 bases between. The CDR3 is CASSLAAGAYTDTQYF. Written as DNA, the CDR3 is TGTGCCAGCAGCTTAGCGGCGGGGGCTTACACAGATACGCAGTATTTT. The entire variable domain, with the rest obtained from reference TRBV11-1 and TRBJ2-3, is as follows: EAEVAQSPRYKITEKSQAVAFWCDPISGHATLYWYRQILGQGPELLVQFQDESVVDDSQLPKDRFSAERLKGVDSTLKIQPAELGDSAMYLCASSLAAGAYTDTQYFGPGTRLTVL.

The chain carries TRBV7-3 and TRBJ1-6, with 7 bases lining up with TRBD1. Trimming removed 2 bases from V and 7 bases from J; junction bases left unmatched: 8. The CDR3 spans 16 residues. Germline CDR1 and CDR2: SGHTA and FQGTGA. The CDR3, as DNA: TGTGCCAGCAGCTTATTAGGGGGCAGTAGAAATTCACCCCTCCACTTT. Protein product: CASSLLGGSRNSPLHF. The entire variable domain, with the rest obtained from reference TRBV7-3 and TRBJ1-6, is as follows: GAGVSQTPSNKVTEKGKYVELRCDPISGHTALYWYRQSLGQGPEFLIYFQGTGAADDSGLPNDRFFAVRPEGSVSTLKIQRTERGDSAVYLCASSLLGGSRNSPLHFGNGTRLTVT.

As concerns this clone: The germline gene is not matched at one end of the junction; a read error may be the cause. The chain has TRBV2 and TRBJ1-1; 9 bases align to TRBD1. This CDR3 region has 14 residues. From germline, CDR1 is SNHLY and CDR2 FYNNEI. The CDR3 sequence: CPQDRGFGRKEAFF. CDR3 nucleotide sequence: TGCCCCCAGGACAGGGGATTTGGCCGAAAAGAAGCTTTCTTT. The full variable domain, completed using reference TRBV2 and TRBJ1-1, is EPEVTQTPSHQVTQMGQEVILRCVPISNHLYFYWYRQILGQKVEFLVSFYNNEISEKSEIFDDQFSVERPDGSNFTLKIRSTKLEDSAMYFCPQDRGFGRKEAFFGQGTRLTVV.

The chain uses TRBV3-1 (or the pseudogene TRBV3-2) and TRBJ2-2; 9 bases align to TRBD1. Germline values: CDR1 LGHDT, CDR2 YNNKEL (reference sequence). Trimming cost V 0 bases and J 6 bases; bases outside gene matches: 5. This CDR3 contains 16 residues. The CDR3 sequence: CASSQDRQGVAGELFF. For the CDR3, the DNA is TGTGCCAGCAGCCAAGATAGACAGGGGGTAGCCGGGGAGCTGTTTTTT.

The CDR3 DNA is TGTGCCAGCAGTAGCGGGGCCTACGAGCAGTACGTC. Translating it yields CASSSGAYEQYV. J is TRBJ2-7 and V is TRBV6-4, with 7 bases that match TRBD2. This CDR3 comprises 12 residues. Trimming cost V 5 bases and J 2 bases; bases outside gene matches: 0. CDR1 is MRHNA and CDR2 is SNTAGT in the germline V gene.

The rearrangement joins TRBV14 to TRBJ1-2, with TRBD1 matching over 11 bases. The germline V gene encodes CDR1 SGHDN and CDR2 FVKESK. Trimming removed 5 bases from V and 1 base from J; junction bases left unmatched: 9. The CDR3 runs 17 residues. The CDR3 region is CASSTQPGQGVNYGYTF. The CDR3 nucleotides are TGTGCCAGCAGCACTCAACCGGGACAGGGGGTTAACTATGGCTACACCTTC.

The sample holds a few counts of this clone. The rearrangement uses TRBV5-8 and TRBJ1-1; D possibly corresponds to TRBD1 (5 bases). V lost 4 bases and J lost 7, with 14 bases in between. Looked up from germline, CDR1 is SGHTS and CDR2 is YDEGEE. This CDR3 region has 13 residues. The CDR3 spells CASSGQWGVEAFF. The CDR3 DNA reads TGTGCCAGCAGCGGACAATGGGGCGTTGAAGCTTTCTTT.

V is TRBV5-1 and J is TRBJ1-6; D not certain. The CDR3 is 16 residues long. Per the germline V gene, CDR1 is SGHRS and CDR2 is YFSETQ. Trimming cost V 0 bases and J 10 bases, with 17 bases left between them. The chain's CDR3 is CASSLDPGVVGSPLHF. The CDR3 coding sequence is TGCGCCAGCAGCTTGGACCCCGGAGTGGTCGGATCACCCCTCCACTTT.

The chain is built from TRBV13 and TRBJ1-3; D is uncertain. Germline V gives CDR1 PRHDT, CDR2 FYEKMQ (reference sequence). V was pared by 6 bases and J by 0 bases, with 12 bases between. CDR3 size: 15 residues. CDR3 nucleotides: TGTGCCAGCAGTCCCGGGTCCTACTCTGGAAACACCATATATTTT. It yields the protein CASSPGSYSGNTIYF. Filled out from reference TRBV13 and TRBJ1-3, the complete variable domain reads AAGVIQSPRHLIKEKRETATLKCYPIPRHDTVYWYQQGPGQDPQFLISFYEKMQSDKGSIPDRFSAQQFSDYHSELNMSSLELGDSALYFCASSPGSYSGNTIYFGEGSWLTVV.

The chain carries TRBV21-1 and TRBJ1-4; TRBD1, as called in the table, went unchecked against the DNA. TRBV21-1 constitutes a pseudogene. CDR3 length: 16 amino acids. In DNA form, the CDR3 reads TGTGCCAGCAGCAAAGCCCAGGGGGAGGATAATGAAAAACTGTTTTTT. Its protein product is CASSKAQGEDNEKLFF.

This clone was recorded a few times. The gene calls are TRBV18 and TRBJ2-2, with D hard to call. Per the germline V gene, CDR1 is KGHSH and CDR2 is LQKENI. This CDR3 is built from 15 residues. V lost 6 bases to trimming and J lost 0 bases, with 11 bases between them. The CDR3 DNA reads as TGTGCCAGCTCGCCCGTCCGGGCGAACACCGGGGAGCTGTTTTTT. Its protein is CASSPVRANTGELFF.

V and J are TRBV27 and TRBJ1-6; 9 bases are shared with TRBD1. This CDR3 is 15 amino acids long. V was clipped by 2 bases and J by 7 bases; unmatched bases: 3. CDR1 is MNHEY and CDR2 is SMNVEV in the germline V gene (reference sequence). CDR3 sequence: CASSLPGQGNSPLHF. Written as DNA, the CDR3 is TGTGCCAGCAGTTTACCAGGACAGGGGAATTCACCCCTCCACTTT.

The rearrangement uses TRBV6-6 and TRBJ1-4; no clear D gene. From germline, CDR1 is MNHNY and CDR2 SVGAGI (reference sequence). V lost 2 bases to trimming and J lost 0 bases, with 10 bases between them. CDR3 length equals 16 residues. CDR3 loop: CASSYVAGATNEKLFF. For the CDR3, the DNA is TGTGCCAGCAGTTACGTTGCGGGAGCAACTAATGAAAAACTGTTTTTT.

The chain has TRBV24-1 and TRBJ1-4; a weak D match, TRBD1 (6 bases). The CDR3 extends over 15 amino acids. Germline CDR1 reads KGHDR; CDR2 reads SFDVKD. V gave up 4 bases and J gave up 8 bases, with 16 bases separating them. The CDR3, as DNA: TGTGCCACCAGTGAAGGGCAGGGGCCTCGCGAAAAACTGTTTTTT. It encodes CATSEGQGPREKLFF.

This chain links TRBV2 with TRBJ2-5; D possibly corresponds to TRBD1 (6 bases). The CDR3 runs to 16 residues. CDR1 is SNHLY, CDR2 FYNNEI, per germline. Deletions cut 2 bases from V and 2 bases from J, with 15 bases between. The CDR3 loop is CASSESLGAWQETQYF. CDR3 bases: TGTGCCAGCAGTGAATCGCTGGGGGCCTGGCAAGAGACCCAGTACTTC.

This chain connects TRBV2 to TRBJ1-2; tentative D call: TRBD1 (6 bases). V was trimmed by 7 bases and J by 6 bases, leaving 18 bases between them. Germline CDR1 SNHLY, CDR2 FYNNEI. The CDR3 totals 14 residues. CDR3 DNA sequence: TGTGCCAGCACCCGGAGTACAGGGACGAATGGCTACACCTTC. The encoded protein is CASTRSTGTNGYTF.

This chain links TRBV2 with TRBJ2-3, with 8 bases that match TRBD2. There are 15 residues in the CDR3. The V and J ends lost 6 bases and 6 bases, in that order; junction bases with no gene match: 11. Germline V gene lookup returns CDR1 SNHLY and CDR2 FYNNEI. CDR3 loop: CASSWGAGAADTQYF. CDR3 DNA sequence: TGTGCCAGCAGCTGGGGAGCGGGGGCCGCGGATACGCAGTATTTT.

The V gene is TRBV30, the J gene TRBJ1-6; D unclear. Germline values: CDR1 GTSNPN, CDR2 SVGIG (reference sequence). V lost 5 bases, J lost 5 bases, and 4 bases lay in between. The CDR3 extends over 11 amino acids. CDR3 protein: CAWGNNSPLHF. DNA for the CDR3: TGTGCCTGGGGCAATAATTCACCCCTCCACTTT.

This sequence joins TRBV5-4 and TRBJ1-1; possible D gene TRBD1, 6 bases. The CDR3 covers 12 residues. Germline V CDR1 and CDR2: SGHNT, YYREEE (reference sequence). Deletions cut 5 bases from V and 8 bases from J, with 13 bases between. This CDR3 reads CASSSDRGEAFF. DNA for the CDR3: TGTGCCAGCAGTTCGGACAGAGGCGAAGCTTTCTTT.

The chain uses TRBV15 and TRBJ1-6; D is possibly TRBD1 (6 bases). V lost 0 bases, J lost 8 bases, and 11 bases lay in between. This CDR3 has 15 residues. Germline V gene sequence: CDR1 LNHNV, CDR2 YYDKDF (reference sequence). The CDR3 DNA reads as TGTGCCACCAGCAGAGAGCAGGCAGGGGATTCACCCCTCCACTTT. This encodes CATSREQAGDSPLHF.

V is TRBV19 and J is TRBJ1-1; the D is unclear. The V and J ends lost 1 base and 4 bases respectively, with 10 bases between them. The germline CDR1 and CDR2 sequences are LNHDA and SQIVND (reference sequence). The CDR3 consists of 14 residues. The CDR3 here is CASSIGGRSTEAFF. The CDR3 coding sequence is TGTGCCAGTAGTATAGGCGGTAGGAGCACTGAAGCTTTCTTT.

This clone is a singleton in its sample. CDR3 region: CASLPGELFF. The CDR3 DNA is TGTGCCAGCCTACCCGGGGAGCTGTTTTTT. This rearrangement joins TRBV7-9 to TRBJ2-2; D is undetermined. The CDR3 is 10 amino acids. The germline V and J ends were trimmed by 8 bases and 6 bases, with 4 bases remaining between them. Germline V gene lookup returns CDR1 SEHNR and CDR2 FQNEAQ (reference sequence).

The rearrangement uses TRBV6-6 and TRBJ2-7, with 8 nucleotides matching TRBD1. V dropped 6 bases and J dropped 5; count of bases not matched to a gene: 12. CDR1 and CDR2 from the germline V gene are MNHNY and SVGAGI (reference sequence). This CDR3 is built from 15 residues. The CDR3 loop reads CASSLAPQGAHEQYV. In nucleotides, the CDR3 is TGTGCCAGCAGCCTAGCCCCTCAGGGGGCCCACGAGCAGTACGTC.

This rearrangement joins TRBV9 to TRBJ1-6; TRBD1 aligns across 8 bases. Per the germline V gene, CDR1 is SGDLS and CDR2 is YYNGEE. The trim removed 1 base at V and 7 bases at J, leaving 4 bases unmatched. CDR3 length: 15 amino acids. Written as DNA, the CDR3 is TGTGCCAGCAGCGTAATTGGGACAGGCAATTCACCCCTCCACTTT. It specifies CASSVIGTGNSPLHF.

The chain recombines TRBV9 with TRBJ1-3, with 7 bases lining up with TRBD1. CDR3 length equals 16 residues. Germline V gives CDR1 SGDLS, CDR2 YYNGEE. J was trimmed by 0 bases and V by 0 bases; bases with no gene match: 3. The CDR3 loop reads CASSVGQGISGNTIYF. The DNA of the CDR3 is TGTGCCAGCAGCGTAGGACAGGGAATCTCTGGAAACACCATATATTTT. Drawing the rest from reference TRBV9 and TRBJ1-3, the complete variable domain is DSGVTQTPKHLITATGQRVTLRCSPRSGDLSVYWYQQSLDQGLQFLIQYYNGEERAKGNILERFSAQQFPDLHSELNLSSLELGDSALYFCASSVGQGISGNTIYFGEGSWLTVV.

The rearrangement joins TRBV18 to TRBJ2-4; tentatively, D is TRBD1 (5 bases). V was shortened by 0 bases and J by 0 bases, with 12 bases between the two germline ends. The CDR3 sequence is 17 residues long. Germline V gene lookup returns CDR1 KGHSH and CDR2 LQKENI. Here the CDR3 DNA reads TGTGCCAGCTCACCACCTCGACAGACACTAGCCAAAAACATTCAGTACTTC. Translation gives CASSPPRQTLAKNIQYF.

V gene TRBV11-3 combines with J gene TRBJ2-1, with a tentative D call TRBD1 (6 bases). Germline-derived CDR1 and CDR2 are SGHNT and YENEEA. Trimming took off 6 bases at V and 13 bases at J, with 16 bases between the two ends. The CDR3 totals 12 residues. The CDR3 bases are TGTGCCAGCAGTCGGACAGAAGGGTTACAGTTCTTC. This gives the protein CASSRTEGLQFF.

The rearrangement links TRBV6-1 to TRBJ1-3; 7 positions match TRBD1. Germline values: CDR1 MNHNS, CDR2 SASEGT. The CDR3 length is 15 residues. V lost 3 bases to trimming and J lost 0 bases; unmatched junction nucleotides: 2. CDR3 protein: CASSDGDSSGNTIYF. CDR3 nucleotide sequence: TGTGCCAGCAGTGATGGGGACAGCTCTGGAAACACCATATATTTT.

The chain carries TRBV18 and TRBJ2-3; perhaps TRBD2 as D (6 bases). The CDR3 is 19 amino acids. The V and J ends lost 1 base and 1 base respectively, with 21 bases between them. Germline CDR1 and CDR2: KGHSH and LQKENI. This CDR3 reads CASSPLGSHQPRGTDTQYF. The CDR3 nucleotides read TGTGCCAGCTCACCACTCGGGAGTCACCAGCCTCGGGGCACAGATACGCAGTATTTT.

The rearrangement joins TRBV18 to TRBJ1-2, with 9 nucleotides matching TRBD1. The CDR3 totals 16 residues. Trimming cost V 3 bases and J 4 bases; bases outside gene matches: 9. From germline, CDR1 is KGHSH and CDR2 LQKENI. The CDR3 nucleotides read TGTGCCAGCTCACCGCAGGGACAGGGCCTCTTCTATGGCTACACCTTC. Translation: CASSPQGQGLFYGYTF.

The genes are TRBV15 and TRBJ1-1, with 7 bases aligning to TRBD1. The CDR3 loop spans 14 amino acids. The germline CDR1 and CDR2 sequences are LNHNV and YYDKDF (reference sequence). J gave up 0 bases and V 8 bases, and 6 bases lay outside the gene matches. The CDR3 loop reads CATRDSLMNTEAFF. CDR3 DNA: TGTGCCACCCGGGACAGTTTGATGAACACTGAAGCTTTCTTT.

The J gene is TRBJ2-1, the V gene TRBV19; 11 nucleotides align to TRBD2. With V trimmed by 3 bases and J by 4 bases, 14 bases remained unmatched. The CDR3 runs to 19 residues. Per germline, CDR1 LNHDA and CDR2 SQIVND (reference sequence). CDR3 in DNA: TGTGCCAGTAGTATTTTAGGGCCACTAGCGGGGGAGCCTTACAATGAGCAGTTCTTC. This translates into CASSILGPLAGEPYNEQFF.